This passage covers 2 T cell receptor beta chains from one sample sequenced in a study of T and B cells in COVID-19 patients. Blood genomic DNA input for TRB amplification was roughly 230-550 ng. Multiplex PCR with BIOMED2 TRB-A/B primer pools amplified TRB rearrangements. MiXCR was run by TCRdb on the multiplex PCR reads, yielding one entry per CDR3 protein. Of about 14,000 distinct CDR3 sequences in the sample, about 25% were seen once. Source material: blood. The source is a human donor who had recovered from COVID-19.

This clonotype was observed many times. The V gene is TRBV15, the J gene TRBJ1-5, with D hard to call. The CDR3 consists of 17 residues. Per germline, CDR1 LNHNV and CDR2 YYDKDF (reference sequence). The germline V and J ends were trimmed by 1 base and 0 bases, with 13 bases remaining between them. CDR3 amino acids: CATSRVPWQVSNQPQHF. CDR3 nucleotide sequence: TGTGCCACCAGCAGAGTTCCGTGGCAAGTTAGCAATCAGCCCCAGCATTTT.

This clonotype showed up many times. The chain couples TRBV7-9 to TRBJ2-1, with D perhaps given as TRBD1 or TRBD2 (5 bases each). V lost 4 bases to trimming and J lost 2 bases, with 12 bases between them. In germline, CDR1 is SEHNR, CDR2 FQNEAQ (reference sequence). The CDR3 spans 15 residues. CDR3 residues: CASSSRDLPYNEQFF. DNA of the CDR3: TGTGCCAGCAGCTCCCGGGACCTACCCTACAATGAGCAGTTCTTC.